This TCR beta chain was captured by sequencing in a study of CD8+ T cells in alopecia areata. Treatment specified: oral pan-JAK inhibitor, 5-10 mg twice daily. The V gene end was trimmed by 4 bases and the J gene end by 7 bases; junction bases not matched to a gene: 6. Germline V gives CDR1 MNHNY, CDR2 SVGAGI (reference sequence). The CDR3 consists of 14 residues. After isolation, RNA underwent reverse transcription to generate cDNA as the sequencing template. Sequenced by immunoSEQ multiplex PCR; TCRdb stores in-frame clones only, minus some. This sample yields about 210,000 clones, of which about 50% are seen a single time; roughly 1.5% belongs to the top ten.

The specimen was CD4+ T cells sorted from blood, collected at week 4, from a patient treated with tofacitinib. This rearrangement joins TRBV6-6 to TRBJ1-2; 10 bases fit TRBD1. This TCR came from a human donor with alopecia areata. Written as DNA, the CDR3 is TGTGCCAGCAGTTCTGACAGGGGGCGAATTGGCTACACCTTC. It yields the protein CASSSDRGRIGYTF.